This is a list of T cell receptor beta chains from one sample in a study of shared clonotypes between healthy human individuals. Profiling relied on immunoSEQ multiplex PCR, and the TCRdb table lists in-frame clones only, not all of them. This sample carries 2,500,000 or so clones, 92% of them seen once, and the ten largest clones take roughly 0.34%. The sequencing input was naive CD4+ T cells from PBMCs. The origin of the receptors is a man aged 18 to 35 in good health. Some clones in this sample may be carry-over from other donors' samples. The CDR3 runs from the conserved cysteine through the conserved F or W. D genes are given only for firm matches. A clone size is listed for some rows: how often the clone was seen (once, few, many), or a class if it is expanded.

v_call,clone_size,j_call,d_call,cdr3_aa,cdr3_nt
TRBV28,-,TRBJ2-5,-,CASSLEGGASETQYF,TGTGCCAGCAGTCTAGAGGGGGGGGCGTCAGAGACCCAGTACTTC
TRBV5-1,-,TRBJ1-1,-,CASSLDLRGEAFF,TGCGCCAGCAGCTTGGACCTAAGGGGGGAAGCTTTCTTT
TRBV6-6,-,TRBJ1-1,-,CASSYRAEAFF,TGTGCCAGCAGTTACCGGGCTGAAGCTTTCTTT
TRBV25-1,once,TRBJ2-7,-,CASSELRQFRYEQYF,TGTGCCAGCAGTGAATTGAGGCAGTTCAGATACGAGCAGTACTTC
TRBV4-1,once,TRBJ2-7,-,CASSPLVSVYYEQYF,TGCGCCAGCAGTCCTCTTGTGTCGGTTTACTACGAGCAGTACTTC
TRBV5-1,-,TRBJ2-7,-,CASSLTRPLEQYF,TGCGCCAGCAGCTTGACTAGGCCCCTCGAGCAGTACTTC
TRBV28,-,TRBJ2-3,TRBD1,CASSSPNPGQGVVDTQYF,TGTGCCAGCAGTTCCCCAAATCCGGGACAGGGGGTAGTAGATACGCAGTATTTT
TRBV21-1,-,TRBJ2-7,-,CASSKAPGVPYEQYF,TGTGCCAGCAGCAAAGCGCCGGGAGTCCCATACGAGCAGTACTTC
TRBV27,-,TRBJ1-5,TRBD1,CASSLTGTGAQPQHF,TGTGCCAGCAGTTTGACCGGGACAGGGGCTCAGCCCCAGCATTTT
TRBV7-3,-,TRBJ2-3,TRBD1,CASSSGQNTDTQYF,TGTGCCAGCAGCTCGGGACAGAACACAGATACGCAGTATTTT
TRBV6-5,-,TRBJ2-7,-,CASSYRWGGRQDEQYF,TGTGCCAGCAGTTACCGGTGGGGCGGGAGACAGGACGAGCAGTACTTC
TRBV18,-,TRBJ2-7,-,CASSDQGGFAKEQYF,TGTGCCAGCTCAGACCAGGGGGGGTTTGCGAAGGAGCAGTACTTC
TRBV18,-,TRBJ2-3,TRBD2,CASSPPSLAGESTQYF,TGTGCCAGCTCACCACCTTCGCTAGCGGGAGAAAGCACGCAGTATTTT
TRBV18,-,TRBJ2-7,TRBD1,CASSPGTGLYEQYF,TGTGCCAGCTCACCAGGGACAGGGCTGTACGAGCAGTACTTC
TRBV10-1,-,TRBJ2-3,TRBD2,CASSDPGLASLF,TGCGCCAGCAGTGACCCGGGACTAGCAAGTCTTTTT
TRBV5-1,once,TRBJ2-3,TRBD2,CASSLGRISGASRTDTQYF,TGCGCCAGCAGCTTGGGCAGGATTAGCGGGGCATCCCGCACAGATACGCAGTATTTT
TRBV29-1,once,TRBJ1-1,-,CSVNSLMNTEAFF,TGCAGCGTTAACAGCCTCATGAACACTGAAGCTTTCTTT